This T cell receptor (beta chain) was obtained from a study of T-cell reconstitution after alpha-beta-depleted transplantation in children. Study findings and constraints: It was newly produced T cells that mostly accounted for T-cell counts and diversity one year after transplant. Recipient T cells and thymic progenitors that survived gave rise to the high TCRbeta diversity observed at day 60 in some patients. Where alpha-beta T cells came from about two months after transplant was reportedly several hundred expanded graft clones.

Only a few counts were recorded for this clonotype. Its antigen is currently unknown. Library preparation (for TCRbeta) was performed with unique molecular identifiers. TCRdb re-called the PCR reads through MiXCR, storing one row per CDR3 protein. The repertoire consists of 780,000 or so distinct CDR3 sequences, with roughly 15% occurring once and the leading ten covering around 5%. This CDR3 region has 17 residues. Looked up from germline, CDR1 is DFQATT and CDR2 is SNEGSKA (reference sequence). Trimming cost V 3 bases and J 5 bases, with 25 bases left between them. This chain connects TRBV20-1 to TRBJ2-5; D assignment may be TRBD1 or TRBD2 (5 bases each). Sequencing used PBMCs, mostly from graft donor cells, obtained 360 days after TCRalphabeta/CD19-depleted stem cell transplant. The TCR was taken from a male patient under 18 who had a stem cell transplant for acute lymphoblastic leukemia, so the T cells may come from the graft donor. The DNA for the CDR3 is TGCAGTGCTAGGGAGACAGTGAGGGACCCGTTGGATGAGACCCAGTACTTC. This translates into CSARETVRDPLDETQYF.